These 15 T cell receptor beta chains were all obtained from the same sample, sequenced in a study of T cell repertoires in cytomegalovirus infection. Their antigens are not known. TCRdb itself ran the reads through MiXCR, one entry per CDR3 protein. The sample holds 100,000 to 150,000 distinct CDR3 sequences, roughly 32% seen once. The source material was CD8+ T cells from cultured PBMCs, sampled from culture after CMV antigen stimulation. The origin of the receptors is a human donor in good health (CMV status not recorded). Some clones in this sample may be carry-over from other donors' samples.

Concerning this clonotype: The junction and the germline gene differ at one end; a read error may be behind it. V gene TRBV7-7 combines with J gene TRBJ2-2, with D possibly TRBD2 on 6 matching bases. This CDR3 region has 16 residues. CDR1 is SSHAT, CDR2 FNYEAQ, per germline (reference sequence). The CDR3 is CASSLLGGETTGELFF. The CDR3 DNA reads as TGTGCTAGCAGCTTACTTGGCGGGGAGACCACCGGGGAGCTGTTTTTT. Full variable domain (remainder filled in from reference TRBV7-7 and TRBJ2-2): GAGVSQSPRYKVTKRGQDVTLRCDPISSHATLYWYQQALGQGPEFLTYFNYEAQPDKSGLPSDRFSAERPEGSISTLTIQRTEQRDSAMYRCASSLLGGETTGELFFGEGSRLTVL.

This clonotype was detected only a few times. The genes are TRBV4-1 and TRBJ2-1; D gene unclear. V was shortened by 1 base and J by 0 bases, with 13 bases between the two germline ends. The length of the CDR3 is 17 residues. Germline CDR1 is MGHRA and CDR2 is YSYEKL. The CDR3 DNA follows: TGCGCCAGCAGCCAAGCCCCGACCGATAGCTCCTACAATGAGCAGTTCTTC. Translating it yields CASSQAPTDSSYNEQFF.

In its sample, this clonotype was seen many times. CDR3 protein: CASSLGGPNEKLFF. CDR3 DNA sequence: TGTGCCAGCAGCTTAGGTGGCCCTAATGAAAAACTGTTTTTT. The chain has TRBV7-2 and TRBJ1-4; D is unresolved. Trimming stripped 1 base from V and 3 bases from J, with 6 bases between. The CDR3 spans 14 residues. From germline, CDR1 is SGHTA and CDR2 FQGNSA.

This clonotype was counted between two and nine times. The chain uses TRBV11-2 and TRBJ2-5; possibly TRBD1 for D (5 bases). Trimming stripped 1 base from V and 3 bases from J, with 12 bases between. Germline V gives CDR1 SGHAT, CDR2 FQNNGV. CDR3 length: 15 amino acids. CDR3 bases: TGTGCCAGCAGCTTAGTCCCAGGGCTGGAAGAGACCCAGTACTTC. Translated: CASSLVPGLEETQYF.

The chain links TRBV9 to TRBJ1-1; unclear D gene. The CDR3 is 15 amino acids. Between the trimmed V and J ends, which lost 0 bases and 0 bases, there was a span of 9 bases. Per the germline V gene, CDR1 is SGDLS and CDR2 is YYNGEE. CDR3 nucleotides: TGTGCCAGCAGCGTAGACCCAGATTTGAACACTGAAGCTTTCTTT. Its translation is CASSVDPDLNTEAFF.

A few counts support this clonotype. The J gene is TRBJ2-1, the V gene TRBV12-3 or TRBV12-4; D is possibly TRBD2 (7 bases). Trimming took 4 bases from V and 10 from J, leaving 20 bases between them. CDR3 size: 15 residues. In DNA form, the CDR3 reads TGTGCCAGCAGTTCGAGGGACGGGGGGCCCTTAGAGCAGTTCTTC. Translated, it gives CASSSRDGGPLEQFF.

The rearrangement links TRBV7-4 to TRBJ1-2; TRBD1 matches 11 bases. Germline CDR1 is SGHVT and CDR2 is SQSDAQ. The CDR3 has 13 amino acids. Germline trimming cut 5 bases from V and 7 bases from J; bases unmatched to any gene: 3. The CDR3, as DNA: TGTGCCAGCAGCGGACAGGGGGCGGGTGGCTACACCTTC. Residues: CASSGQGAGGYTF.

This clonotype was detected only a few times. As DNA, the CDR3 is TGTGCCAGCAGTTCTAACGCCGCCACCGGGGAGCTGTTTTTT. Encoded protein: CASSSNAATGELFF. This chain joins TRBV27 and TRBJ2-2; no definite D call. CDR3 length: 14 residues. The germline V gene encodes CDR1 MNHEY and CDR2 SMNVEV (reference sequence). V gave up 4 bases and J gave up 4 bases, with 10 bases separating them.

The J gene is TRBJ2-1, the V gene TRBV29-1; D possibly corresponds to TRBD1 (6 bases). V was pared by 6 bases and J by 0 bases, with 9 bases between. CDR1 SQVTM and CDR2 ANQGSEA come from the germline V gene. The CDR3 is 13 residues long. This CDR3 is CSVHRVSYNEQFF. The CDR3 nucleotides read TGCAGCGTCCACAGGGTCTCCTACAATGAGCAGTTCTTC.

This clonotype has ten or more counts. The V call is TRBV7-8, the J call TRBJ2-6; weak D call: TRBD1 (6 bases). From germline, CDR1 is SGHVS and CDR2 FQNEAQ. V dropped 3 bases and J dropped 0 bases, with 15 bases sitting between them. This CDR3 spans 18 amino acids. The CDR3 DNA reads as TGTGCCAGCAGCTTTCGCACCGGGACACTCTCTGGGGCCAACGTCCTGACTTTC. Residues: CASSFRTGTLSGANVLTF.

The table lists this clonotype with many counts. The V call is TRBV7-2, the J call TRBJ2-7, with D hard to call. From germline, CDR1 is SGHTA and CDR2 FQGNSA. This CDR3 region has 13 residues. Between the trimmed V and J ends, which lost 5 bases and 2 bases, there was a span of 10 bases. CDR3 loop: CASSRGVTYEQYF. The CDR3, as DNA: TGTGCCAGCAGCCGAGGAGTTACCTACGAGCAGTACTTC.

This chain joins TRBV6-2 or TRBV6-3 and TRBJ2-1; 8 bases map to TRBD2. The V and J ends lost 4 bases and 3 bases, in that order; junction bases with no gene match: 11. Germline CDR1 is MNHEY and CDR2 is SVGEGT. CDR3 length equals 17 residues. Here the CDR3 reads CASSSPYSGAIYNEQFF. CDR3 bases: TGTGCCAGCAGTTCACCCTATAGCGGGGCCATCTACAATGAGCAGTTCTTC.

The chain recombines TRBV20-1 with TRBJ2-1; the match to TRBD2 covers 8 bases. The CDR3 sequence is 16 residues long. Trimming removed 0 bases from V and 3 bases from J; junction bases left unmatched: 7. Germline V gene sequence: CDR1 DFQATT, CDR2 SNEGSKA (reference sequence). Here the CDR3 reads CSARDLGTRIYNEQFF. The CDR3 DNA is TGCAGTGCTAGAGATCTTGGGACTAGGATCTACAATGAGCAGTTCTTC.

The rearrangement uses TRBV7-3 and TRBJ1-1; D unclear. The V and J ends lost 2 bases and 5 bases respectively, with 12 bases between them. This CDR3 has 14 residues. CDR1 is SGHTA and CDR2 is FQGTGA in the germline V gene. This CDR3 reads CASSLPRSGTEAFF. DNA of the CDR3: TGTGCCAGCAGCTTACCGAGGTCGGGGACTGAAGCTTTCTTT.

The CDR3 loop reads CASSLEGRGRLDEQYF. The CDR3 DNA reads TGCGCCAGCAGCTTGGAGGGGAGGGGGAGACTCGACGAGCAGTACTTC. The chain has TRBV5-1 and TRBJ2-7, with D tentatively TRBD2 (7 bases). The germline V gene encodes CDR1 SGHRS and CDR2 YFSETQ. The CDR3 runs to 16 residues. Trimming cost V 0 bases and J 5 bases, with 18 bases left between them.